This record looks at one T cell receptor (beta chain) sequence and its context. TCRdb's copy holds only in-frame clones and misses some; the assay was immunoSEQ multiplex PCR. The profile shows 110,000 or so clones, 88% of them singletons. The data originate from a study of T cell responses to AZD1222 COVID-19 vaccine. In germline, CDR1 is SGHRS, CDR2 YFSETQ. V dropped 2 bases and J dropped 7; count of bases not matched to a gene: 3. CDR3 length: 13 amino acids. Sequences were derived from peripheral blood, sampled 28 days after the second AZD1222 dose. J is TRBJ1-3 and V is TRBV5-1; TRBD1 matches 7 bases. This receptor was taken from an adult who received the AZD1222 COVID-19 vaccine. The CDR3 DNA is TGCGCCAGCAGCTTAGACAGGGCTAACACCATATATTTT. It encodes CASSLDRANTIYF.